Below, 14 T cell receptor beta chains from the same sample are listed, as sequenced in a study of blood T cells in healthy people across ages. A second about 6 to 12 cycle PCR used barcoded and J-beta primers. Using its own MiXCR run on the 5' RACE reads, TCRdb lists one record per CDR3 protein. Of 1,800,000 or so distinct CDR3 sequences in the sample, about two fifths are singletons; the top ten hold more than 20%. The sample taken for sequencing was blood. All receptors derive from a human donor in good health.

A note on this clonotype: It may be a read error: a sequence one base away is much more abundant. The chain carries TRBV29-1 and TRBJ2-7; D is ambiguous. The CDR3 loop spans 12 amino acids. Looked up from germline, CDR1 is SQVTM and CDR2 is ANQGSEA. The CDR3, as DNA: TGCAGCGTCAAGTACGGCTCCTGCGAGCAGTACTTC. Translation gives CSVKYGSCEQYF.

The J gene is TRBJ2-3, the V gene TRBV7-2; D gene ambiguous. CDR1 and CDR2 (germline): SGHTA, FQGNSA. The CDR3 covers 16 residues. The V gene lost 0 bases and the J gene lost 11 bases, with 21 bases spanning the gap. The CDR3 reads CASSLAHLTTGQQQYF. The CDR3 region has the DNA TGTGCCAGCAGCTTAGCCCACCTAACGACTGGGCAGCAGCAGTATTTT. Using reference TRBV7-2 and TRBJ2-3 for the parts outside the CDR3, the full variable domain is GAGVSQSPSNKVTEKGKDVELRCDPISGHTALYWYRQSLGQGLEFLIYFQGNSAPDKSGLPSDRFSAERTGGSVSTLTIQRTQQEDSAVYLCASSLAHLTTGQQQYFGPGTRLTVL.

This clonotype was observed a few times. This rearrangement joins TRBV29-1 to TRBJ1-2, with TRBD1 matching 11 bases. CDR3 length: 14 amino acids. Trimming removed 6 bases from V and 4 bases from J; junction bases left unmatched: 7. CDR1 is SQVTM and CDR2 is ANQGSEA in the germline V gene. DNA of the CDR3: TGCAGCGTCCCGGACAGGGGGCCGGGCTATGGCTACACCTTC. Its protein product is CSVPDRGPGYGYTF. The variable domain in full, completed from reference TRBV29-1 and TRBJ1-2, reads SAVISQKPSRDICQRGTSLTIQCQVDSQVTMMFWYRQQPGQSLTLIATANQGSEATYESGFVIDKFPISRPNLTFSTLTVSNMSPEDSSIYLCSVPDRGPGYGYTFGSGTRLTVV.

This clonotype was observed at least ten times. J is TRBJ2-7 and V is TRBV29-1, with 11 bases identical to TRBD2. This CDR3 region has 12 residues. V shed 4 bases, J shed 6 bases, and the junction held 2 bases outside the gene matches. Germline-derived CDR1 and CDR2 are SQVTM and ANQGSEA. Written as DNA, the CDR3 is TGCAGCGTTGTGGGACTAGCGGCCGAGCAGTACTTC. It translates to CSVVGLAAEQYF.

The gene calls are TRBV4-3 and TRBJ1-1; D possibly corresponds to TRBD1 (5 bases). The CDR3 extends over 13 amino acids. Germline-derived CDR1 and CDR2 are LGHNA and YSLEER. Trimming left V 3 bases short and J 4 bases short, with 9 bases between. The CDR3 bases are TGCGCCAGCAGCCACGACAGTAGCACTGAAGCTTTCTTT. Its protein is CASSHDSSTEAFF.

The CDR3 sequence: CASSLWAGTAENEKLFF. DNA of the CDR3: TGTGCCAGCAGTTTGTGGGCCGGGACAGCTGAAAATGAAAAACTGTTTTTT. The chain employs TRBV28 and TRBJ1-4; 7 nucleotides agree with TRBD1. Losses at the gene ends were 3 bases for V and 5 bases for J; bases not matched to a gene: 12. Germline V gene sequence: CDR1 MDHEN, CDR2 SYDVKM. This CDR3 comprises 17 residues.

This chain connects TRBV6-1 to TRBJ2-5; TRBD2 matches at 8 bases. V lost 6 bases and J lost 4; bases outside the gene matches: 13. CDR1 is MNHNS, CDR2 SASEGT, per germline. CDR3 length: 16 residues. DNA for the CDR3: TGTGCCAGCAGCCCCCGGGGGGGTACCTTGGGAGAGACCCAGTACTTC. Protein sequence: CASSPRGGTLGETQYF.

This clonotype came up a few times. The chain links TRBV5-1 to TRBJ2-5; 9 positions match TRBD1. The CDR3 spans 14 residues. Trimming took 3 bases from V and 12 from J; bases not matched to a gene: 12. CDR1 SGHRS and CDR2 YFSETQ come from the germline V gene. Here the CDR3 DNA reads TGCGCCAGCAGCTCGTCCCGGGACAGGGTTAGGGAGTACTTC. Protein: CASSSSRDRVREYF.

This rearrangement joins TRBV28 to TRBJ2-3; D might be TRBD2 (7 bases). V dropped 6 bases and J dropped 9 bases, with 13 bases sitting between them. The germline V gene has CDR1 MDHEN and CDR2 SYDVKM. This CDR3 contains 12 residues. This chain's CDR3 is CASRWGGATQYF. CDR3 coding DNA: TGTGCCAGCAGGTGGGGGGGCGCAACGCAGTATTTT.

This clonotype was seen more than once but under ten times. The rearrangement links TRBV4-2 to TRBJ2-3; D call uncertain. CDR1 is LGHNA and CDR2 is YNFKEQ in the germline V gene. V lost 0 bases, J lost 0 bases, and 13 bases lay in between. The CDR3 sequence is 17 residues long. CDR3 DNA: TGTGCCAGCAGCCAAGATCGGCCCGGGTTAAGCACAGATACGCAGTATTTT. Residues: CASSQDRPGLSTDTQYF.

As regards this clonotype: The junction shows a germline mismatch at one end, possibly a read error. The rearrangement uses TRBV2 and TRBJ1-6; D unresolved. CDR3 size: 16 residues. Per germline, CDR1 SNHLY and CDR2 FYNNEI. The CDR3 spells CASSVDTTEHNSPPHF. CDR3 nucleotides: TGTGCCAGCAGTGTAGACACAACCGAACATAATTCACCCCCCCACTTT.

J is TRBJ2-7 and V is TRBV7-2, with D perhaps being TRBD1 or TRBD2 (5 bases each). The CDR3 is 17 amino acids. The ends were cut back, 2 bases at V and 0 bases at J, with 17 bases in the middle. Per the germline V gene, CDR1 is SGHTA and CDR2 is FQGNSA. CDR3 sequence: CASSLNGGLGASYEQYF. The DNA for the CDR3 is TGTGCCAGCAGCTTAAATGGCGGGTTAGGGGCCTCCTACGAGCAGTACTTC.

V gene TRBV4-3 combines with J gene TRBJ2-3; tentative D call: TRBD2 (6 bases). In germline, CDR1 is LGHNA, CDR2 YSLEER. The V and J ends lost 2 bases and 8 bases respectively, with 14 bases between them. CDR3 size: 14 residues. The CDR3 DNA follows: TGCGCCAGCAGCCAAAGGGGACTTGAGGGTACGCAGTATTTT. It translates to CASSQRGLEGTQYF.

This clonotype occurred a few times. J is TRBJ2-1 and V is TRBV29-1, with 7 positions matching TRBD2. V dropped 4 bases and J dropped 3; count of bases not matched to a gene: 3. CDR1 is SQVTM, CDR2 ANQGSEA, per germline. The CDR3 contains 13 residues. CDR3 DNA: TGCAGCGTTGCGGCTAGCGGCTACAATGAGCAGTTCTTC. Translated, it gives CSVAASGYNEQFF.